The 32 T cell receptor beta chains listed next were all sequenced from one sample in a study of CD8+ T cells in alopecia areata (dated by TCRdb to the late 2010s). Libraries were constructed by the immunoSEQ multiplex PCR assay. To provide template for TCR sequencing, every sample had RNA extracted and reverse transcribed into cDNA. This is the immuneACCESS table as TCRdb keeps it, with only in-frame sequences that have V and J called. A part of the clones is gone; compared with another copy, unresolved V genes explain less than half, and the rest is unexplained. The sample has around 210,000 clones on record, approximately 60% of them singletons. The ten largest account for roughly 5.3% of the sample. The sequenced sample was CD8+ T cells sorted from blood. All receptors derive from a human donor in good health.

This clone was seen more than once but under ten times. This chain joins TRBV7-9 and TRBJ1-4; D remains unclear. Looked up from germline, CDR1 is SEHNR and CDR2 is FQNEAQ (reference sequence). Trimming pared 2 bases from V and 0 bases from J, leaving 10 bases between. The CDR3 consists of 16 residues. The CDR3, as DNA: TGTGCCAGCAGCTTAAACTGGGGAGCAACTAATGAAAAACTGTTTTTT. Its protein is CASSLNWGATNEKLFF.

The chain recombines TRBV7-2 with TRBJ2-7; 11 bases match TRBD1. The junction had 4 bases not matched to a gene; V was cut back by 6 bases and J by 3 bases. CDR3 length: 14 amino acids. Germline V lookup: CDR1 SGHTA, CDR2 FQGNSA. CDR3 nucleotides: TGTGCCAGCAGGCAGGACAGGGGGCTCTACGAGCAGTACTTC. As protein: CASRQDRGLYEQYF.

The V call is TRBV2, the J call TRBJ2-6; no clear D gene. The CDR3 is 12 amino acids. Germline V gene data show CDR1 as SNHLY and CDR2 as FYNNEI. The V end lost 10 bases, the J end lost 4 bases, and 8 bases lay between the germline ends. The CDR3 DNA reads as TGTGCCACCCCAAAGGGGGCCAACGTCCTGACTTTC. Encoded protein: CATPKGANVLTF. Drawing the rest from reference TRBV2 and TRBJ2-6, the complete variable domain is EPEVTQTPSHQVTQMGQEVILRCVPISNHLYFYWYRQILGQKVEFLVSFYNNEISEKSEIFDDQFSVERPDGSNFTLKIRSTKLEDSAMYFCATPKGANVLTFGAGSRLTVL.

This clone occurred a few times. The rearrangement links TRBV29-1 to TRBJ2-1; no definite D call. CDR3 length equals 12 residues. Germline CDR1 is SQVTM and CDR2 is ANQGSEA. The V end lost 3 bases, the J end lost 7 bases, and 10 bases lay between the germline ends. The CDR3 coding sequence is TGCAGCGTTGACGAGGCTATGAATGAGCAGTTCTTC. Protein: CSVDEAMNEQFF.

Only a few counts were recorded for this clone. The V call is TRBV2, the J call TRBJ2-1; 14 nucleotides line up with TRBD2. The CDR3 totals 19 residues. Germline CDR1 reads SNHLY; CDR2 reads FYNNEI. The V and J ends lost 4 bases and 0 bases, in that order; junction bases with no gene match: 8. In nucleotides, the CDR3 is TGTGCCAGCAGTGGGGGACTAGCGGGGGCCGTAGGCTCCTACAATGAGCAGTTCTTC. Its translation: CASSGGLAGAVGSYNEQFF.

This clone was observed a few times. This rearrangement joins TRBV7-9 to TRBJ1-5; 7 nucleotides match TRBD1. The V and J ends lost 4 bases and 5 bases, in that order; junction bases with no gene match: 5. CDR3 length: 14 amino acids. Germline V gene lookup returns CDR1 SEHNR and CDR2 FQNEAQ (reference sequence). CDR3: CASSSGQADQPQHF. CDR3 coding DNA: TGTGCCAGCAGCTCTGGACAGGCGGATCAGCCCCAGCATTTT. The variable domain in full, with the rest retrieved from reference TRBV7-9 and TRBJ1-5, is DTGVSQNPRHKITKRGQNVTFRCDPISEHNRLYWYRQTLGQGPEFLTYFQNEAQLEKSRLLSDRFSAERPKGSFSTLEIQRTEQGDSAMYLCASSSGQADQPQHFGDGTRLSIL.

In this sample, this clone turned up a few times. This CDR3 is also generated by other DNA sequences in the sample. V is TRBV7-9 and J is TRBJ2-7; D gene uncertain. There are 11 residues in the CDR3. Per germline, CDR1 SEHNR and CDR2 FQNEAQ (reference sequence). V lost 4 bases to trimming and J lost 2 bases, with 3 bases between them. CDR3 bases: TGTGCCAGCAGCTCCCCCTACGAGCAGTACTTC. It yields the protein CASSSPYEQYF.

The J gene is TRBJ1-1, the V gene TRBV19; D perhaps matches TRBD1 (5 bases). Trimming shortened V by 6 bases and J by 0 bases, and 14 bases separated the two germline ends. CDR3 size: 15 residues. Germline values: CDR1 LNHDA, CDR2 SQIVND (reference sequence). The CDR3 nucleotides read TGTGCCAGTAGCCCAGATTGGGGCATGAACACTGAAGCTTTCTTT. It is translated as CASSPDWGMNTEAFF.

This clone came up a few times. This chain links TRBV11-2 with TRBJ1-2; the D is unclear. Germline CDR1 and CDR2: SGHAT and FQNNGV. The CDR3 spans 12 residues. V dropped 2 bases and J dropped 6 bases, with 7 bases sitting between them. The CDR3 reads CASSLNEDGYTF. The CDR3 nucleotides are TGTGCCAGCAGCTTAAACGAGGATGGCTACACCTTC.

V is TRBV7-9 and J is TRBJ1-2, with 8 bases aligning to TRBD1. The CDR3 runs to 15 residues. V shed 0 bases and J 7 bases; nucleotides not matched to a gene: 7. Per germline, CDR1 SEHNR and CDR2 FQNEAQ (reference sequence). The CDR3 bases are TGTGCCAGCAGCTTAGCCCAGGGACAGGAGATTGGCTACACCTTC. Translated, it gives CASSLAQGQEIGYTF.

This chain uses TRBV29-1 with TRBJ1-1; TRBD1 is a possible D gene (5 bases). The CDR3 sequence is 11 residues long. Trimming shortened V by 3 bases and J by 6 bases, and 8 bases separated the two germline ends. Per germline, CDR1 SQVTM and CDR2 ANQGSEA. The CDR3 spells CSVDREAEAFF. CDR3 nucleotide sequence: TGCAGCGTTGACAGGGAAGCTGAAGCTTTCTTT.

The V call is TRBV7-9, the J call TRBJ2-1, with D unclear. The V gene's germline CDR1 is SEHNR and CDR2 FQNEAQ (reference sequence). The CDR3 has 12 amino acids. The V end was cut by 1 base, the J end by 8 bases, with 6 bases between. For the CDR3, the DNA is TGTGCCAGCAGCTTAGATCCCCATGAGCAGTTCTTC. It encodes CASSLDPHEQFF.

This clone has a handful of counts. The chain links TRBV5-6 to TRBJ2-4; D is possibly TRBD1 (5 bases). The CDR3 is made up of 14 amino acids. V was clipped by 2 bases and J by 2 bases, with 8 bases between them. Germline V gene lookup returns CDR1 SGHDT and CDR2 YYEEEE. The CDR3 coding sequence is TGTGCCAGCAGCTTTTGGGGCTCCAAAAACATTCAGTACTTC. It codes for CASSFWGSKNIQYF.

A remark on this clone: The sample holds other DNA sequences that translate to the same CDR3. The chain joins TRBV27 to TRBJ1-1; D is uncertain. Trimming left V 4 bases short and J 0 bases short, with 6 bases between. Germline assignment: CDR1 MNHEY and CDR2 SMNVEV (reference sequence). The CDR3 is 13 amino acids. CDR3 sequence reads: CASSSLMNTEAFF. CDR3 DNA sequence: TGTGCCAGCAGTTCTCTGATGAACACTGAAGCTTTCTTT.

This clone has a handful of counts. The chain employs TRBV4-1 and TRBJ2-1; TRBD2 matches at 9 bases. The CDR3 is made up of 15 amino acids. Germline values: CDR1 MGHRA, CDR2 YSYEKL. Trimming took 1 base from V and 9 from J; bases not matched to a gene: 7. The CDR3 spells CASSQVSGGRLEQFF. As DNA, the CDR3 is TGCGCCAGCAGCCAAGTGAGCGGGGGGCGTCTTGAGCAGTTCTTC.

This clone was picked up a small number of times. The chain is built from TRBV7-9 and TRBJ2-2, with a possible D match to TRBD1 (7 bases). From germline, CDR1 is SEHNR and CDR2 FQNEAQ (reference sequence). This CDR3 has 15 residues. V lost 7 bases and J lost 1, with 13 bases in between. In nucleotides, the CDR3 is TGTGCCAGCACCGGGAGACAGGGGAACACCGGGGAGCTGTTTTTT. Protein sequence: CASTGRQGNTGELFF.

This clone was seen a handful of times. The rearrangement uses TRBV9 and TRBJ2-5, with 12 bases fitting TRBD2. The CDR3 runs 16 residues. Germline lookup yields CDR1 SGDLS and CDR2 YYNGEE. V shed 5 bases and J 0 bases; nucleotides not matched to a gene: 5. This chain's CDR3 is CASSLRLAGDQETQYF. CDR3 DNA: TGTGCCAGCAGTTTACGACTAGCGGGGGACCAAGAGACCCAGTACTTC.

The chain is built from TRBV6-5 and TRBJ2-7; 11 bases map to TRBD1. Germline CDR1 reads MNHEY; CDR2 reads SVGAGI. Trimming removed 0 bases from V and 4 bases from J; junction bases left unmatched: 5. This CDR3 region has 16 residues. The CDR3 coding sequence is TGTGCCAGCAGTTACTCTGGGGACAGGGGGGTGTACGAGCAGTACTTC. Its translation is CASSYSGDRGVYEQYF.

The genes are TRBV5-6 and TRBJ1-5, with 9 bases matching TRBD1. The CDR3 runs to 14 residues. The V gene's germline CDR1 is SGHDT and CDR2 YYEEEE. V shed 4 bases and J 7 bases; nucleotides not matched to a gene: 6. DNA of the CDR3: TGTGCCAGCAGCCAGGGACAGGGCGCGCAGCCCCAGCATTTT. This encodes CASSQGQGAQPQHF.

This chain links TRBV5-1 with TRBJ2-1; D call uncertain. The V end lost 0 bases, the J end lost 4 bases, and 8 bases lay between the germline ends. Germline loops: CDR1 SGHRS, CDR2 YFSETQ. The length of the CDR3 is 14 residues. CDR3 amino acids: CASSLVGNYNEQFF. CDR3 DNA sequence: TGCGCCAGCAGCTTGGTGGGTAATTACAATGAGCAGTTCTTC.

V usage is TRBV25-1 and J usage is TRBJ2-5, with unresolved D. The CDR3 consists of 12 residues. The V gene lost 5 bases and the J gene lost 3 bases, with 7 bases spanning the gap. Germline V CDR1 and CDR2: MGHDK, SYGVNS. CDR3 amino acids: CASSYIEETQYF. Here the CDR3 DNA reads TGTGCCAGCAGTTACATAGAAGAGACCCAGTACTTC. The full variable domain, in which reference TRBV25-1 and TRBJ2-5 provide the parts outside the CDR3, is EADIYQTPRYLVIGTGKKITLECSQTMGHDKMYWYQQDPGMELHLIHYSYGVNSTEKGDLSSESTVSRIRTEHFPLTLESARPSHTSQYLCASSYIEETQYFGPGTRLLVL.

The V gene is TRBV7-8, the J gene TRBJ2-5; D unresolved. Trimming pared 1 base from V and 5 bases from J, leaving 8 bases between. CDR3 size: 13 residues. Germline-derived CDR1 and CDR2 are SGHVS and FQNEAQ. In DNA, the CDR3 is TGTGCCAGCAGCTTAGATCAGTGGGAGACCCAGTACTTC. This encodes CASSLDQWETQYF.

As for this clone: At the DNA level, this CDR3 is encoded by other sequences in the same sample as well. This rearrangement joins TRBV5-6 to TRBJ1-1, with unresolved D. V was cut by 0 bases and J by 3 bases, with 3 bases left in between. The CDR3 sequence is 12 residues long. CDR1 and CDR2 (germline): SGHDT, YYEEEE. CDR3 DNA sequence: TGTGCCAGCAGCTTGGGAGACACTGAAGCTTTCTTT. This translates into CASSLGDTEAFF.

This chain connects TRBV29-1 to TRBJ1-1; D ambiguous. Germline-derived CDR1 and CDR2 are SQVTM and ANQGSEA. The CDR3 totals 14 residues. V lost 5 bases and J lost 1, with 14 bases in between. CDR3 nucleotides: TGCAGCGTTCCTACCCCTCAACCGAACACTGAAGCTTTCTTT. It translates to CSVPTPQPNTEAFF.

This chain uses TRBV9 with TRBJ1-2; D remains ambiguous. CDR1 and CDR2 (germline): SGDLS, YYNGEE. This CDR3 region has 12 residues. The germline V and J ends were trimmed by 0 bases and 5 bases, with 5 bases remaining between them. The CDR3 DNA reads as TGTGCCAGCAGCGTAGGGCATTATGGCTACACCTTC. As protein: CASSVGHYGYTF. The full variable domain, its missing parts supplied by reference TRBV9 and TRBJ1-2, is DSGVTQTPKHLITATGQRVTLRCSPRSGDLSVYWYQQSLDQGLQFLIQYYNGEERAKGNILERFSAQQFPDLHSELNLSSLELGDSALYFCASSVGHYGYTFGSGTRLTVV.

The sample holds a few counts of this clone. The CDR3 sequence is CASSGRNGVKNIQYF. The CDR3 DNA follows: TGTGCCAGTAGTGGGAGGAACGGGGTCAAAAACATTCAGTACTTC. The chain joins TRBV19 to TRBJ2-4; a weak D match, TRBD2 (6 bases). The germline V gene has CDR1 LNHDA and CDR2 SQIVND (reference sequence). Trimming left V 5 bases short and J 3 bases short, with 14 bases between. The CDR3 runs 15 residues.

This clone was seen only a few times. This sequence joins TRBV5-4 and TRBJ2-5; D remains unclear. This CDR3 region has 13 residues. The V gene's germline CDR1 is SGHNT and CDR2 YYREEE (reference sequence). Trimming shortened V by 1 base and J by 4 bases, and 8 bases separated the two germline ends. CDR3 nucleotides: TGTGCCAGCAGCTTGAGTTTCCGAGAGACCCAGTACTTC. Its protein is CASSLSFRETQYF.

The V gene is TRBV5-4, the J gene TRBJ2-7, with D perhaps matching TRBD1 or TRBD2 (5 bases each). V lost 0 bases, J lost 3 bases, and 13 bases lay in between. The CDR3 runs to 15 residues. The germline V gene has CDR1 SGHNT and CDR2 YYREEE (reference sequence). In nucleotides, the CDR3 is TGTGCCAGCAGCTTGGGTGGGGACGGATTCTACGAGCAGTACTTC. Protein: CASSLGGDGFYEQYF.

On this clone: This likely stems from a read error, as it lies one base from a far larger clone. Other DNA sequences in this specimen translate into the identical CDR3. This sequence joins TRBV4-1 and TRBJ2-7, with D tentatively TRBD2 (6 bases). CDR1 is MGHRA, CDR2 YSYEKL, per germline. Between the trimmed V and J ends, which lost 0 bases and 3 bases, there was a span of 9 bases. The CDR3 consists of 14 residues. The CDR3 region has the DNA TGCGCCAGCAGCCAAGATAACGGGGGCTACGAGCAGTACTTC. The encoded protein is CASSQDNGGYEQYF.

The J gene is TRBJ1-5, the V gene TRBV18, with D possibly being TRBD1 (5 bases). The CDR3 contains 17 residues. Germline values: CDR1 KGHSH, CDR2 LQKENI. V gave up 4 bases and J gave up 2 bases, with 18 bases separating them. The CDR3 DNA is TGTGCCAGCTCACGAGTCCGGGACGGTGGTGGCAATCAGCCCCAGCATTTT. Its protein is CASSRVRDGGGNQPQHF.

This clone appeared a few times. The chain has TRBV13 and TRBJ2-7, with 13 bases matching TRBD2. The V gene's germline CDR1 is PRHDT and CDR2 FYEKMQ (reference sequence). After removal of 5 bases from V and 6 bases from J, the junction contained 7 bases not matched to a gene. This CDR3 is 15 amino acids long. CDR3: CASSGTSGGAGEQYF. As DNA, the CDR3 is TGTGCCAGCAGCGGAACTAGCGGGGGGGCCGGCGAGCAGTACTTC.

This clone was observed a few times. J is TRBJ1-1 and V is TRBV7-9; the match to TRBD1 covers 7 bases. CDR1 is SEHNR, CDR2 FQNEAQ, per germline (reference sequence). This CDR3 is built from 15 residues. V was clipped by 1 base and J by 3 bases; unmatched bases: 5. This chain's CDR3 is CASSLGSGGHTEAFF. The DNA for the CDR3 is TGTGCCAGCAGCTTAGGTTCAGGGGGGCACACTGAAGCTTTCTTT.